A selection of T cell receptor beta chains follows, all from one sample in a study of cytomegalovirus exposure and HLA in healthy donors. Only in-frame clones appear in the TCRdb table, and some are missing; sequencing was by immunoSEQ multiplex PCR. The profile shows more than 150,000 clones, just over 75% of them singletons. Sequenced: PBMCs. The receptors derive from a man aged 18 to 30 in good health and CMV-seronegative. Each CDR3 is given with its conserved first and last residue. The D gene is left open where the match is weak. Some rows have no size entry. The others give once, few or many, or a class for an expanded clone.

TRBV11-1	TRBJ1-2	NA	NA	TGTGCCAGCAGCCCCCTGGGGGCAGGGTATGGCTACACCTTC	CASSPLGAGYGYTF
TRBV5-4	TRBJ2-5	NA	NA	TGTGCCAGCAGCCTGGGGGGAGCCCAAGAGACCCAGTACTTC	CASSLGGAQETQYF
TRBV30	TRBJ1-2	few	NA	TGTGCCTGGGGGACGGGGGGCCGGCTCACCTTC	CAWGTGGRLTF
TRBV7-3	TRBJ2-7	few	NA	TGTGCCAGCAGCATGGGGGGATCCTACGAGCAGTACTTC	CASSMGGSYEQYF
TRBV7-9	TRBJ1-2	NA	TRBD1	TGTGCCAGCAGCTTAGCGCTAGGGACAGCCTTTAACTATGGCTACACCTTC	CASSLALGTAFNYGYTF
TRBV7-2	TRBJ1-5	NA	NA	TGTGCCAGCAGCCCCCGCGGGGGGCTAGGAAGCAATCAGCCCCAGCATTTT	CASSPRGGLGSNQPQHF
TRBV18	TRBJ1-1	NA	NA	TGTGCCAGCTCACCACATCGTTTAGGGGCCGGGAACACTGAAGCTTTCTTT	CASSPHRLGAGNTEAFF
TRBV6-6	TRBJ2-3	NA	NA	TGTGCCAGCAGTTACTCAGGGGCAGATACGCAGTATTTT	CASSYSGADTQYF
TRBV4-1	TRBJ1-1	once	TRBD1	TGCGCCAGCAGCCAAGTCGGGACAGTGACGAACACTGAAGCTTTCTTT	CASSQVGTVTNTEAFF
TRBV7-3	TRBJ2-2	NA	NA	TGTGCCAGCAGCTTAGGACCCAGAGGGGAGGATGGCGGGGAGCTGTTTTTT	CASSLGPRGEDGGELFF
TRBV6-1	TRBJ2-1	NA	NA	TGTGCCAGCAGAACCTCGGGGGGCGGATACAATGAGCAGTTCTTC	CASRTSGGGYNEQFF
TRBV6-5	TRBJ1-1	few	NA	TGTGCCAGCAGTTATGTAGTCGGGACAATTAACACTGAAGCTTTCTTT	CASSYVVGTINTEAFF
TRBV18	TRBJ1-1	once	NA	TGTGCCAGCTCACCTCCGGGACAAGGGCCTGGCACTGAAGCTTTCTTT	CASSPPGQGPGTEAFF
TRBV5-4	TRBJ2-7	NA	TRBD2	TGTGCCAGCAGCTGGGGACTAGCGGGGGGCTACGAGCAGTACTTC	CASSWGLAGGYEQYF
TRBV4-2	TRBJ2-5	NA	NA	TGTGCCAGCAGCCAACAGGGTTGGTACCAAGAGACCCAGTACTTC	CASSQQGWYQETQYF
TRBV4-2	TRBJ2-7	NA	TRBD2	TGTGCCAGCAGCCAAGGACTAGCGGGAGGCTTCGACGAGCAGTACTTC	CASSQGLAGGFDEQYF
TRBV19	TRBJ2-2	NA	NA	TGTGCCAGTAGTAAACTCCTGGCCGGGGAGCTGTTTTTT	CASSKLLAGELFF
TRBV7-2	TRBJ2-3	NA	TRBD2	TGTGCCAGCAGCATAACTAGCGGGAGACACGCGCCCCCCACAGATACGCAGTATTTT	CASSITSGRHAPPTDTQYF
TRBV6-6	TRBJ2-7	NA	NA	TGTGCCAGCAGTACAGACAGTTTCTACGAGCAGTACTTC	CASSTDSFYEQYF
TRBV13	TRBJ1-1	few	NA	TGTGCCAGCAGCTTAGGGTTAACCCTCGGCACTGAAGCTTTCTTT	CASSLGLTLGTEAFF
TRBV7-2	TRBJ1-2	NA	TRBD1	TGTGCCAGCAGCCCGACAGGGGTCCCGCAACGAGGCTACACCTTC	CASSPTGVPQRGYTF
TRBV7-9	TRBJ2-7	NA	NA	TGTGCCAGCAGCGATAGCGGCTACGAGCAGTACTTC	CASSDSGYEQYF
TRBV12-2	TRBJ1-2	NA	NA	TGTGCAAGTCGCCAACCCGGGACAGGGAACTATGGCTACACCTTC	CASRQPGTGNYGYTF
TRBV20-1	TRBJ2-7	NA	NA	TGCAGTGCTCGGACAGACGAGCAGTACTTC	CSARTDEQYF
TRBV7-9	TRBJ1-6	NA	TRBD1	TGTGCCAGCAGCCTCGGGACAGGGAACTATTCACCCCTCCACTTT	CASSLGTGNYSPLHF
TRBV18	TRBJ1-1	NA	NA	TGTGCCAGCTCACCCTGGTGGCAGTCTACAGGGCTAATAGGCACTGAAGCTTTCTTT	CASSPWWQSTGLIGTEAFF
TRBV6-5	TRBJ1-5	NA	NA	TGTGCCAGCAGTTACTCGAGGGAGAGCAATCAGCCCCAGCATTTT	CASSYSRESNQPQHF
TRBV27	TRBJ2-7	few	NA	TGTGCCAGCAGTTTAGACCCCCGCAGGGTATCAACCTACGAGCAGTACTTC	CASSLDPRRVSTYEQYF
TRBV10-3	TRBJ2-3	NA	TRBD2	TGTGCCATCAGTACCCCGGGCAGCGGGGGAGACACAGATACGCAGTATTTT	CAISTPGSGGDTDTQYF
TRBV29-1	TRBJ1-2	few	TRBD1	TGCAGCGTTGAACCAGGGGGCTCTAACTATGGCTACACCTTC	CSVEPGGSNYGYTF
TRBV30	TRBJ1-1	NA	NA	TGTGCCTGGAGTGTACCGGGGGGCCAAGCTTTCTTT	CAWSVPGGQAFF
TRBV5-1	TRBJ2-1	NA	NA	TGCGCCAGCAGCTTGTTGGAGTTACACCCCTACAATGAGCAGTTCTTC	CASSLLELHPYNEQFF
TRBV9	TRBJ2-1	NA	NA	TGTGCCAGCAGCGTAGTCACAGGCATATACAATGAGCAGTTCTTC	CASSVVTGIYNEQFF
TRBV5-5	TRBJ2-5	few	NA	TGTGCCAGCAGCCGAACCACGACAGGTCCACAAGAGACCCAGTACTTC	CASSRTTTGPQETQYF
TRBV18	TRBJ1-2	NA	TRBD1	TGTGCCAGCTCCCCCGGGAAGAACAGGGGAAACTATGGCTACACCTTC	CASSPGKNRGNYGYTF
TRBV18	TRBJ1-5	NA	TRBD1	TGTGCCAGCTCATTAACCGGACAGGGCGTCGATCAGCCCCAGCATTTT	CASSLTGQGVDQPQHF
TRBV4-3	TRBJ1-4	NA	TRBD1	TGCGCCAGCAGCCATGGACAGGGGGTTCAGCTGTTTTTT	CASSHGQGVQLFF
TRBV27	TRBJ2-3	NA	TRBD2	TGTGCCAGCAGTCCAGGACTAGCGTCTAATACGCAGTATTTT	CASSPGLASNTQYF
TRBV6-5	TRBJ1-3	NA	TRBD1	TGTGCCAGCAGTCAACAGGGGGCTGGAAACACCATATATTTT	CASSQQGAGNTIYF
TRBV6-5	TRBJ1-1	NA	NA	TGTGCCAGCAGTTTCGGACTGACTGCCACTGAAGCTTTCTTT	CASSFGLTATEAFF
TRBV15	TRBJ2-1	NA	TRBD2	TGTGCCACCAGCAGAGGCATAGCGGGGACTTACAATGAGCAGTTCTTC	CATSRGIAGTYNEQFF
TRBV19	TRBJ2-1	NA	TRBD1	TGTGCCAGTGGACAGGGGGCGGGGAATGAGCAGTTCTTC	CASGQGAGNEQFF
TRBV30	TRBJ1-1	NA	NA	TGTGCCTGGAGTGGGAGGAGGAGCACTGAAGCTTTCTTT	CAWSGRRSTEAFF
TRBV11-3	TRBJ2-7	NA	TRBD2	TGTGCCAGCAGCTTGCGCGGGGGGCCCTCCTACGAGCAGTACTTC	CASSLRGGPSYEQYF
TRBV5-4	TRBJ1-1	few	TRBD1	TGTGCCAGCAGCTTGAACAGGGGGAACACTGAAGCTTTCTTT	CASSLNRGNTEAFF
TRBV19	TRBJ1-5	NA	TRBD1	TGTGCCAGTAGTTCAGGGGGCTTCGGCAATCAGCCCCAGCATTTT	CASSSGGFGNQPQHF
TRBV27	TRBJ2-3	NA	TRBD2	TGTGCCAGCAGTTTCGGGGGGTACGGGGAGGGAGATACGCAGTATTTT	CASSFGGYGEGDTQYF
TRBV7-9	TRBJ2-1	NA	NA	TGTGCCAGCAGCCCTCCGGAGGCGGTCTATGAGCAGTTCTTC	CASSPPEAVYEQFF
TRBV30	TRBJ2-2	few	TRBD2	TGTGCCTGGAGTGAAGGACTAGCGGGAGGGAAACACACCGGGGAGCTGTTTTTT	CAWSEGLAGGKHTGELFF
TRBV9	TRBJ2-3	NA	NA	TGTGCCAGCAGCGGGACAACCACAGATACGCAGTATTTT	CASSGTTTDTQYF
TRBV4-1	TRBJ2-1	NA	TRBD2	TGCGCCAGCAGCCAAAACGGACTAGCGGGGGACAATGAGCAGTTCTTC	CASSQNGLAGDNEQFF
TRBV7-2	TRBJ1-5	NA	TRBD1	TGTGCCAGCAGCTTGGGACAGGGTAGCAATCAGCCCCAGCATTTT	CASSLGQGSNQPQHF